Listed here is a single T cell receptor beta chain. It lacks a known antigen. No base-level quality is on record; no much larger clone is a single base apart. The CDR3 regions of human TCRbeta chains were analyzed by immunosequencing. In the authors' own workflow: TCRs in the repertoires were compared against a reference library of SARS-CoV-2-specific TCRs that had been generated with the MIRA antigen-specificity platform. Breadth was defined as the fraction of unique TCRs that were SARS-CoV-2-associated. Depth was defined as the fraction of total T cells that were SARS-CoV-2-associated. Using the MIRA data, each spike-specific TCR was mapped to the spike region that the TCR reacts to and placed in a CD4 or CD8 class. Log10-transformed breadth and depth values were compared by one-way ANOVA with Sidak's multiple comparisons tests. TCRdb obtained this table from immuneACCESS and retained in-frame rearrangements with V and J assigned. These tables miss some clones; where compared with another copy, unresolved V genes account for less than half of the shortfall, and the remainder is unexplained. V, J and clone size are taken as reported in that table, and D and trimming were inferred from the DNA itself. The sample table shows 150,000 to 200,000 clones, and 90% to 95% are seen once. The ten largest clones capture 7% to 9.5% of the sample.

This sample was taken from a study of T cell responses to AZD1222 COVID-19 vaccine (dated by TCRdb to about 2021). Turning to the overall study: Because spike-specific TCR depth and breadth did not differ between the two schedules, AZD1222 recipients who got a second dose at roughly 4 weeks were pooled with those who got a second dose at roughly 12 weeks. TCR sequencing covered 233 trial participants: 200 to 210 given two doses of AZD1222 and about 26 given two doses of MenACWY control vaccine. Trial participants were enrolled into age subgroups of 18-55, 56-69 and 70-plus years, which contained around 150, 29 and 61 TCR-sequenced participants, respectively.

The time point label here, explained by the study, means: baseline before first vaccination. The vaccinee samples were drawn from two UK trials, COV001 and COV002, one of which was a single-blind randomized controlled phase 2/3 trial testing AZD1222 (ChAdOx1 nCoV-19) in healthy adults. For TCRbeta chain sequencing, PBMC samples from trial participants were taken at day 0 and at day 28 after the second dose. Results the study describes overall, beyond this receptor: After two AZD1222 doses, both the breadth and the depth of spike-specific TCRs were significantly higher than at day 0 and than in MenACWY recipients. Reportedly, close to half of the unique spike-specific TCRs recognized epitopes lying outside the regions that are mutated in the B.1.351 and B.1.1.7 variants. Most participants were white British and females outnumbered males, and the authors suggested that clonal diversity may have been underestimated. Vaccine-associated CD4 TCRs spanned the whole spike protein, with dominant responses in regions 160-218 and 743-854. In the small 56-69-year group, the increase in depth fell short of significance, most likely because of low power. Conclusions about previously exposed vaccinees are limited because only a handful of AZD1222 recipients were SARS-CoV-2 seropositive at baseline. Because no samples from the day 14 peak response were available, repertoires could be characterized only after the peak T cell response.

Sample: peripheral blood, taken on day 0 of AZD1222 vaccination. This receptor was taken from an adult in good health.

Read as DNA, the sequence is TGTGCCAGCAGCGTAGATGGAAGCGGGGAGCTGTTTTTT. The resulting protein is CASSVDGSGELFF. The sequence is built from TRBV9 and TRBJ2-2; there is no confident call for the D gene. From the cysteine through the phenylalanine, the CDR3 covers 13 amino acids. The sequence is cut down to CDR3 DNA, 39 bases in frame from base 1. According to the germline V gene, CDR1 reads SGDLS and CDR2 reads YYNGEE. The junction shows trimming of 0 bases on V and 7 bases on J, plus 7 bases between the germline ends.